The 3 T cell receptor beta chains in this list originate from one sample, sequenced in a study of blood T cell repertoires in COVID-19 (dated by TCRdb to the early 2020s). Library preparation used the immunoSEQ multiplex PCR assay. The immuneACCESS repertoire file appears here via TCRdb, limited to in-frame rearrangements. These files lack a portion of the clones; in checked studies, under half of the deficit traces to unresolved V genes, and the cause of the others is not known. Within this sample are 35,000 to 55,000 clones, with roughly 90% of them counted one time only. Of the sample, 13% to 15% is held by the ten largest clones. The source material was peripheral blood. The receptors derive from a human donor in a cohort sampled during active COVID-19.

V and J are TRBV3-1 (or the pseudogene TRBV3-2) and TRBJ2-7, with TRBD1 matching over 9 bases. The CDR3 is made up of 15 amino acids. J was trimmed by 1 base and V by 3 bases; bases with no gene match: 4. Germline-derived CDR1 and CDR2 are LGHDT and YNNKEL (reference sequence). The CDR3 nucleotides are TGTGCCAGCAGCCAGCCAGGGACAGGGTCCTACGAGCAGTACTTC. Its protein is CASSQPGTGSYEQYF.

The chain uses TRBV18 and TRBJ1-4; a weak D match, TRBD1 (5 bases). Germline lookup yields CDR1 KGHSH and CDR2 LQKENI. V was pared by 6 bases and J by 5 bases, with 16 bases between. The CDR3 has 15 amino acids. CDR3 sequence reads: CASSFNPGENEKLFF. The CDR3 DNA is TGTGCCAGCTCCTTTAATCCGGGGGAGAATGAAAAACTGTTTTTT.

V and J are TRBV7-8 and TRBJ2-5, with D perhaps TRBD2 (6 bases). The germline V gene has CDR1 SGHVS and CDR2 FQNEAQ. V lost 5 bases and J lost 2, with 12 bases in between. The CDR3 loop spans 14 amino acids. DNA of the CDR3: TGTGCCAGCAGCCCACCGGGGACTCAAGAGACCCAGTACTTC. Amino acid sequence: CASSPPGTQETQYF.